What follows describes a single TCR beta chain. Its antigen is still unknown. No base-level quality is on record; no much larger clone is a single base apart. The cohort comprised some 730 healthy bone marrow donors. At the time of sampling, all cohort members were nominally healthy, though unrecorded immune exposures were likely present. The donor was CMV seronegative and was included in the group of under 450 seronegative cohort members. Every donor gave a peripheral blood sample, and the peripheral blood mononuclear cells from that sample were used for TCR beta sequencing. The Qiagen DNeasy Blood Extraction Kit was used to extract genomic DNA from the blood cell samples. To prepare the library, the immunoSEQ multiplex PCR assay was applied. For the multiplex PCR, a mixture combining 60 forward primers for TCR Vbeta segments and 13 reverse primers for TCR Jbeta segments was used. The CDR3 region of rearranged TCR beta genes was amplified from genomic DNA with a multiplex PCR assay. The amplified TCR beta libraries were sequenced on the Illumina HiSeq System as 87-base-pair reads. In the source study's methods: A later analysis counted tens of millions of unique TCR beta chains across the roughly 700 repertoires, and around 9.9 million of these chains were shared by at least two donors. A nearest-neighbor algorithm error-corrected the raw reads and collapsed the reads into unique sequences, merging closely related sequences to remove PCR and sequencing errors. To assign V, D and J gene segments, CDR3 sequences were aligned to IMGT reference sequences. For a sequence to be retained, a match of at least six nucleotides was required to both a V gene segment and a J gene segment. A rearrangement counted as productive if the CDR3 had no stop codons and remained in frame with V and J, and every other rearrangement counted as non-productive. CDR3 was defined by IMGT convention, running from the second conserved V-encoded cysteine to the conserved J-encoded phenylalanine. The earlier analysis of more than 450 of the donors excluded sequences that lacked an unambiguous match to a single V gene segment. An earlier analysis of 500 to 600 of the donors classified V segments as functional when productive rearrangements were above 56.7% and as segregating when the standard deviation between donors was above 5%. To diagnose cytomegalovirus status from the catalog of TCR beta chain sequences, a statistical classification framework was built. A later analysis assigned V and J genes by comparing TCR nucleotide sequences with IMGT/GENE-DB human TR gene sequences. In a later analysis, CDR3 sequences and most-parsimonious VDJ recombination scenarios were assigned using the TCRdist pipeline. A later analysis defined each TCR beta chain by its CDR3 amino acid sequence plus V-gene family, and excluded reads lacking a unique V-gene family. As a way to deal with suspected cross-contamination and a sequencing artifact, a later analysis dropped 640 or so nucleotide sequences that were highly shared and had low generation probability. In a later analysis, a clonal expansion index was calculated for each public chain from normalized within-repertoire ranks of inferred template counts. In a later analysis, generation probabilities were computed using a VDJ recombination model fitted to out-of-frame rearrangements, and the results were checked against IGoR. A later analysis scored TCR-TCR, TCR-HLA and TCR-CMV co-occurrence with hypergeometric tests, applying a repertoire-size bias correction to TCR pairs. To estimate false discovery rates, a later analysis permuted the HLA or CMV assignments 20 times. In a later analysis, co-occurring TCRs were grouped using DBSCAN, with TCRdist sequence similarity added in when clustering inside HLA-allele-positive subsets. Repertoires with fewer than 30,000 or more than 120,000 public chains, plus five repertoires with anomalous nucleotide sharing, were excluded from co-occurrence clustering. TCRdb stores this immuneACCESS table with in-frame sequences only. Part of the clones is absent; in the studies checked, under half of the shortfall reflects unresolved V genes, and no reason is known for the rest. Clonal size and the V and J genes are those of that table, whereas D and trimming came from the DNA. Within this sample are about 100,000 clones, with around 77% of them counted one time only. The ten biggest clones cover roughly 3.9% of the sample.

This sample is part of a study of cytomegalovirus exposure and HLA in healthy donors (TCRdb year 2017). As for the study more broadly: In an earlier analysis of about 560 of the donors, 250 to 350 Gb of sequence data and 95 million to 130 million unique TCR beta sequences from about 179 million T cells were reported. Roughly 300 gigabases of sequencing data and roughly 90 million unique TCR sequences were included in an early release covering roughly 600 HLA-typed donors. Among the roughly 380 genotyped donors, more than 70% belonged to the genetic ancestry cluster associated with self-reported Caucasian donors. The study aimed to test whether cataloging public T cell receptors could reveal signatures of past pathogen exposure. Using immunosequencing, the study profiled T cell repertoires from some 670 subjects and related those repertoires to cytomegalovirus serostatus. A separate validation cohort of roughly 130 different subjects was used in addition to the roughly 670-subject first cohort. To predict cytomegalovirus infection status, the study brought together high-throughput TCR immunosequencing, statistical association of individual TCRs with disease status, and machine learning. A later analysis re-examined previously published TCR beta repertoires from 600 to 700 donors and added high-resolution HLA genotyping to investigate patterns of TCR occurrence. Rather than drawing on any new phenotypic data, the later analysis identified candidate immune exposures from TCR beta sequences and the way those sequences occurred across donors. An earlier analysis of roughly 580 of the donors used high-throughput TCR beta sequencing to judge whether each TCR beta V gene segment behaved as functional or pseudogenic. Alongside the repertoire data, information on donor age, sex, ethnicity and CMV serostatus was compiled. In a later genetic analysis, genome-wide SNP genotypes for about 65% of the roughly 700 donors were used, and that subset was treated as a discovery cohort. All discovery cohort repertoires had been generated on a single sequencing platform. HLA typing covered class I and class II loci at four-digit resolution. The number of typed donors differed by locus: about 629-630 for A, B, C, DRB1 and DQB1; some 500 for DQA1; 606 for DPA1; and 400 to 480 for DPB1. Five DR-DQ haplotypes were treated as single units for association and clustering because of strong linkage in the cohort. On average, roughly 200,000 unique TCR beta nucleotide sequences were sequenced per donor among more than 350 genotyped donors of the cohort, with roughly a sixth of those sequences being non-productive. The research as a whole found: Linkage disequilibrium might explain the correlated functional status among segregating V segments, but an unknown experimental factor could not be ruled out. The only immune exposure information available for the cohort was CMV serostatus. A further reported finding was that TCR beta sequences accurately predicted the HLA-A and HLA-B alleles for most subjects in the first cohort. A later analysis found that most CMV-associated TCR beta chains appeared HLA-restricted, with HLA associations seemingly driven largely by CMV exposure. Some IMGT-functional V segments, including TRBV6-2 and TRBV6-3, could not be told apart with the 87-base-pair reads, so those segments were excluded. The classifier was reported to diagnose cytomegalovirus status with high specificity and sensitivity in both the original cohort and the validation cohort. In an earlier analysis of approximately 600 of the donors, most TCR beta V segments were observed in productive rearrangements about 87% or about 30% of the time, broadly matching IMGT annotations. Because HLA typing was unavailable for some donors at each locus, only the typed subset was used in association tests. Because counts were too low, about 15 rarely observed V segments, including chromosome 9 orphons, were left out of the earlier analysis of a few hundred of the donors. In vitro tests confirmed that a few of the cytomegalovirus-associated TCR beta chains recognize cytomegalovirus antigens. A later genetic analysis associated a missense DCLRE1C variant with V-gene and J-gene trimming of TCR beta chains, and an independent cohort replicated the association. In a later analysis, HLA-associated TCR beta chains showed more clonal expansion and lower generation probabilities than non-associated chains that were equally common. In this cohort, only TCR beta chains were sequenced, and detectable features were limited by the absence of alpha or paired-chain data. The presence/absence analyses assumed that sequencing depth was roughly uniform across donors, and that assumption may not be true. While some public TCRs were present in many individuals, most TCR sequences turned up only very rarely across donors. The study listed 164 TCR beta chains as associated with cytomegalovirus. A later analysis associated 16,951 TCR beta sequences with specific HLA alleles at a false discovery rate of 0.05. A later genetic analysis reported fewer N-insertions in productive TCRs among donors in an Asian-associated ancestry cluster than the approximately 700-donor mean. A cluster of highly shared sequence variants was judged likely to be a technical artifact of the sequencing pipeline. A later analysis found that TCR association rates varied across HLA loci, with DRB1 alleles showing the most associated TCRs and HLA-C alleles the fewest. Strong co-occurrence of HLA alleles, especially DR and DQ, made assigning TCR associations to individual alleles difficult. According to the authors, the approach could potentially be generalized to other disease states and immunological phenotypes. Several of the top co-occurrence clusters appeared to be linked to parvovirus B19, influenza, CMV and Epstein-Barr virus, according to a later analysis.

The CDR3 covers 16 residues, taking in both the cysteine and the phenylalanine. The retained sequence is limited to the CDR3, 48 bases, with the frame set at the first base. Sequences MNHEY (CDR1) and SMNVEV (CDR2) are obtained from the germline V gene (reference sequence). V loses 4 bases at its end and J loses 4 bases; junction bases beyond the gene matches: 7. This sequence was found in a male donor in good health and CMV-seronegative. What was sequenced was PBMCs. The chain links TRBV27 with TRBJ2-3, and 11 bases in between align with TRBD2. The CDR3 reads CASSSQTSGKADTQYF. DNA sequence: TGTGCCAGCAGTTCTCAGACTAGCGGGAAAGCAGATACGCAGTATTTT.